Below, 17 T cell receptor beta chains from the same sample are listed, as sequenced in a study of blood T cell repertoires in COVID-19. Assay used: immunoSEQ multiplex PCR; TCRdb lists only in-frame clones, some missing. Of about 120,000 clones in the sample, more than 60% were seen once. Sequenced: peripheral blood. These receptors were collected from a man aged 70 or older with acute or convalescent COVID-19.

The chain couples TRBV11-3 to TRBJ2-4; D perhaps matches TRBD1 (6 bases). The germline CDR1 and CDR2 sequences are SGHNT and YENEEA. The CDR3 is 14 residues long. V lost 8 bases to trimming and J lost 1 base, with 12 bases between them. The CDR3 region has the DNA TGTGCCAGCTCCCGGACAGCGGCCAAAAACATTCAGTACTTC. Residues: CASSRTAAKNIQYF.

This clone was observed once. The chain has TRBV21-1 and TRBJ1-2. TRBV21-1 is termed a pseudogene. The CDR3 sequence is 17 residues long. The CDR3 DNA reads TGTGCCAGCAGCTCCCCCGGTCCGGGGTGCCTAAACTATGGCTACACCTTC. Translating it yields CASSSPGPGCLNYGYTF.

This rearrangement joins TRBV11-1 to TRBJ1-6; TRBD1 matches 7 bases. V lost 6 bases and J lost 7; bases outside the gene matches: 12. The CDR3 extends over 16 amino acids. The germline V gene encodes CDR1 SGHAT and CDR2 FQDESV (reference sequence). In DNA, the CDR3 is TGTGCCAGCAGTTCAATTTTACAGGGGTGGAATTCACCCCTCCACTTT. Residues: CASSSILQGWNSPLHF.

Concerning this clone: Different DNA sequences within this sample yield the same CDR3. The chain has TRBV5-1 and TRBJ2-5; 7 bases map to TRBD2. This CDR3 region has 15 residues. With 0 bases clipped from V and 4 bases from J, the junction kept 6 bases outside the gene matches. CDR1 is SGHRS, CDR2 YFSETQ, per germline. CDR3 in DNA: TGCGCCAGCAGCTTGGGAGCCCCGGGGGGAGAGACCCAGTACTTC. This encodes CASSLGAPGGETQYF.

This clone was seen once. V and J are TRBV7-9 and TRBJ1-2; D is possibly TRBD1 (5 bases). Germline V lookup: CDR1 SEHNR, CDR2 FQNEAQ (reference sequence). The V end was cut by 1 base, the J end by 6 bases, with 6 bases between. The CDR3 is 12 residues long. CDR3 bases: TGTGCCAGCAGCTTAGACAGGAATGGCTACACCTTC. This gives the protein CASSLDRNGYTF.

A few counts support this clone. The J gene is TRBJ1-2, the V gene TRBV7-9, with 8 bases fitting TRBD1. The CDR3 consists of 14 residues. The junction had 7 bases not matched to a gene; V was cut back by 4 bases and J by 6 bases. In germline, CDR1 is SEHNR, CDR2 FQNEAQ (reference sequence). The CDR3 region is CASSYGQGSHGYTF. CDR3 DNA sequence: TGTGCCAGCAGCTACGGACAGGGTTCACATGGCTACACCTTC.

This clone was detected only a few times. The rearrangement links TRBV4-3 to TRBJ1-6; 10 bases line up with TRBD1. CDR1 is LGHNA, CDR2 YSLEER, per germline. The length of the CDR3 is 16 residues. V shed 4 bases, J shed 4 bases, and the junction held 4 bases outside the gene matches. DNA of the CDR3: TGCGCCAGCAGCCCAGGGACAGGGGCATATAATTCACCCCTCCACTTT. It specifies CASSPGTGAYNSPLHF.

The chain links TRBV4-3 to TRBJ1-2, with a possible D match to TRBD1 (6 bases). Germline V CDR1 and CDR2: LGHNA, YSLEER. The CDR3 has 14 residues. The V end lost 0 bases, the J end lost 6 bases, and 11 bases lay between the germline ends. CDR3 residues: CASSQEGRTDGYTF. The CDR3 bases are TGCGCCAGCAGCCAAGAGGGTAGGACAGATGGCTACACCTTC.

The V gene is TRBV11-3, the J gene TRBJ2-7; 11 bases are a match to TRBD2. The CDR3 is made up of 16 amino acids. Germline values: CDR1 SGHNT, CDR2 YENEEA. V gave up 5 bases and J gave up 5 bases; unmatched junction bases: 11. Here the CDR3 DNA reads TGTGCCAGCAGCCAATTCTCTAGCGGGGGGCGGGACGAGCAGTACTTC. Translation: CASSQFSSGGRDEQYF. Combining the CDR3 with reference TRBV11-3 and TRBJ2-7 gives the whole variable domain EAGVVQSPRYKIIEKKQPVAFWCNPISGHNTLYWYLQNLGQGPELLIRYENEEAVDDSQLPKDRFSAERLKGVDSTLKIQPAELGDSAVYLCASSQFSSGGRDEQYFGPGTRLTVT.

This rearrangement joins TRBV27 to TRBJ1-5, with TRBD1 as a possible D gene (6 bases). The V gene's germline CDR1 is MNHEY and CDR2 SMNVEV (reference sequence). This CDR3 spans 15 amino acids. V gave up 5 bases and J gave up 1 base, with 12 bases separating them. The CDR3 spells CASSIQGLSNQPQHF. Here the CDR3 DNA reads TGTGCCAGCAGTATACAGGGTCTAAGCAATCAGCCCCAGCATTTT.

V usage is TRBV4-3 and J usage is TRBJ2-5; a possible D gene is TRBD2 (5 bases). V lost 4 bases to trimming and J lost 7 bases, with 13 bases between them. The V gene's germline CDR1 is LGHNA and CDR2 YSLEER. This CDR3 spans 13 amino acids. CDR3 residues: CASSPDHRGTQYF. The CDR3 coding sequence is TGCGCCAGCAGCCCAGACCACCGGGGGACCCAGTACTTC.

The rearrangement joins TRBV5-1 to TRBJ2-3; perhaps TRBD1 as D (6 bases). The CDR3 has 16 residues. V was cut by 3 bases and J by 0 bases, with 14 bases left in between. The germline gives CDR1 SGHRS, CDR2 YFSETQ. The CDR3 reads CASSSRQAQSTDTQYF. DNA of the CDR3: TGCGCCAGCAGCTCCCGACAGGCGCAGAGCACAGATACGCAGTATTTT.

This rearrangement joins TRBV18 to TRBJ2-2; D call uncertain. The germline V and J ends were trimmed by 5 bases and 4 bases, with 5 bases remaining between them. This CDR3 region has 12 residues. Germline V gene sequence: CDR1 KGHSH, CDR2 LQKENI. CDR3 sequence reads: CASSTSTGELFF. The DNA for the CDR3 is TGTGCCAGCTCAACAAGCACCGGGGAGCTGTTTTTT.

This chain joins TRBV6-5 and TRBJ1-2, with D unresolved. Germline values: CDR1 MNHEY, CDR2 SVGAGI. The ends were cut back, 2 bases at V and 4 bases at J, with 8 bases in the middle. The length of the CDR3 is 13 residues. CDR3: CASSYDRLYGYTF. In DNA form, the CDR3 reads TGTGCCAGCAGTTACGACCGACTCTATGGCTACACCTTC.

The chain employs TRBV5-3 and TRBJ1-1, with a possible D match to TRBD1 (6 bases). TRBV5-3 is known as an ORF, though its function is uncertain. The length of the CDR3 is 16 residues. V was cut by 1 base and J by 6 bases, with 19 bases left in between. The CDR3 region is CARSLYQGFLESEAFF. The CDR3 DNA reads TGTGCCAGAAGCTTGTATCAGGGGTTTCTCGAGTCTGAAGCTTTCTTT.

This clone was seen only once. This rearrangement joins TRBV19 to TRBJ1-2; D not certain. V gave up 0 bases and J gave up 8 bases, with 16 bases separating them. The CDR3 has 15 amino acids. From germline, CDR1 is LNHDA and CDR2 SQIVND (reference sequence). CDR3 region: CASSIEADLLLGYTF. The CDR3 DNA is TGTGCCAGTAGTATAGAGGCGGATCTTTTGTTGGGCTACACCTTC.

This clone was counted only a few times. This sequence joins TRBV9 and TRBJ2-1; the match to TRBD2 covers 10 bases. V lost 4 bases, J lost 7 bases, and 5 bases stayed unmatched. Germline values: CDR1 SGDLS, CDR2 YYNGEE. This CDR3 contains 14 residues. The CDR3 protein is CASSMGLAINEQFF. The CDR3 DNA is TGTGCCAGCAGCATGGGACTAGCGATAAATGAGCAGTTCTTC.